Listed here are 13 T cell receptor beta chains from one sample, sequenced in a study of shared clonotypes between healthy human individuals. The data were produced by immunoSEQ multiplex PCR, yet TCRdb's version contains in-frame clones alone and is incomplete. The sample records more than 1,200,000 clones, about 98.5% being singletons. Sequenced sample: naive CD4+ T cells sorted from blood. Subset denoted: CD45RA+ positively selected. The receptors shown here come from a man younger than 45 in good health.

DNA for the CDR3: TGTGCCAGCAGCTCGCGACAGGCTTATGGCTACACCTTC. This codes for CASSSRQAYGYTF. The chain couples TRBV7-2 to TRBJ1-2; tentative D call: TRBD1 (6 bases). The germline CDR1 and CDR2 sequences are SGHTA and FQGNSA. The CDR3 covers 13 residues. V gave up 4 bases and J gave up 5 bases, with 11 bases separating them.

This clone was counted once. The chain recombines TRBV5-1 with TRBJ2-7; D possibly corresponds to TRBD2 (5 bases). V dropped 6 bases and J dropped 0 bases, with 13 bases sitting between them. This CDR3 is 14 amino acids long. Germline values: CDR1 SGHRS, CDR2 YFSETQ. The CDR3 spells CASNNKGVSYEQYF. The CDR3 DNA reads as TGCGCCAGCAATAATAAGGGAGTCTCCTACGAGCAGTACTTC. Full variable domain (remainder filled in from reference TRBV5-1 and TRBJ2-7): KAGVTQTPRYLIKTRGQQVTLSCSPISGHRSVSWYQQTPGQGLQFLFEYFSETQRNKGNFPGRFSGRQFSNSRSEMNVSTLELGDSALYLCASNNKGVSYEQYFGPGTRLTVT.

The CDR3 DNA sequence: TGTGCCAGCACCTCAGACAGAACAAATCAGCCCCAGCATTTT. Protein: CASTSDRTNQPQHF. The chain carries TRBV7-9 and TRBJ1-5; tentatively, D is TRBD1 (5 bases). V was trimmed by 7 bases and J by 4 bases, leaving 14 bases between them. Per the germline V gene, CDR1 is SEHNR and CDR2 is FQNEAQ (reference sequence). This CDR3 is built from 14 residues.

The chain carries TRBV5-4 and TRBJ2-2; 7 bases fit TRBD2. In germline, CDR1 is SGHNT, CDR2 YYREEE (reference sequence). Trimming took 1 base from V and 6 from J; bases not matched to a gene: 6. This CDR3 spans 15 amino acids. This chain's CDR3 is CASSLSAGASGELFF. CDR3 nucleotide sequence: TGTGCCAGCAGCTTGTCGGCGGGAGCATCCGGGGAGCTGTTTTTT.

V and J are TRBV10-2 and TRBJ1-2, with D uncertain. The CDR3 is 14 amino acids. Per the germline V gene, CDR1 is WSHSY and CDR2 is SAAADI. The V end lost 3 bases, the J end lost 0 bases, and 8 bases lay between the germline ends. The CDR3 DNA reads TGCGCCAGCAGTGAAACAGTCGCTAACTATGGCTACACCTTC. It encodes CASSETVANYGYTF.

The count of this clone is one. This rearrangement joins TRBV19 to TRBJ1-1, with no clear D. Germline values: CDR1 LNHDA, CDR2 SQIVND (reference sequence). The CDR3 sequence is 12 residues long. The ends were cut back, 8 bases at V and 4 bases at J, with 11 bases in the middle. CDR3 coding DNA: TGTGCCAGTGGAGGGATTCGCACTGAAGCTTTCTTT. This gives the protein CASGGIRTEAFF.

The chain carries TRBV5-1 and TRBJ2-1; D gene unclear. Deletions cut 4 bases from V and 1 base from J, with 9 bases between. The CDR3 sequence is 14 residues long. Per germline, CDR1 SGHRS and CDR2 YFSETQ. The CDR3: CASSVGRSYNEQFF. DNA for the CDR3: TGCGCCAGCAGCGTAGGTCGGTCCTACAATGAGCAGTTCTTC.

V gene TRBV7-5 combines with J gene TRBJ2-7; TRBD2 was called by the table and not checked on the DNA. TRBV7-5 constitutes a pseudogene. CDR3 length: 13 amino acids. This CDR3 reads CVRSLQLSYEQYF. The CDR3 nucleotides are TGTGTCAGAAGCTTACAACTCTCCTACGAGCAGTACTTC.

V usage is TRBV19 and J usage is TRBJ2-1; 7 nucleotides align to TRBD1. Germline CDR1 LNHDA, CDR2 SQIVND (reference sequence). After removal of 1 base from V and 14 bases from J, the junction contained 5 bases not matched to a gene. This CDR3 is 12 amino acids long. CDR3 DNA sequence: TGTGCCAGTAGTATAGCCGGGACAGTGGAGTTCTTC. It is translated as CASSIAGTVEFF.

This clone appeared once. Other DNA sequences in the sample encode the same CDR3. CDR3 bases: TGTGCCAGTAGCAACACCGGGGAGCTGTTTTTT. It translates to CASSNTGELFF. This rearrangement joins TRBV19 to TRBJ2-2; D gene ambiguous. Trimming took 6 bases from V and 2 from J, leaving 1 base between them. The germline CDR1 and CDR2 sequences are LNHDA and SQIVND (reference sequence). This CDR3 comprises 11 residues.

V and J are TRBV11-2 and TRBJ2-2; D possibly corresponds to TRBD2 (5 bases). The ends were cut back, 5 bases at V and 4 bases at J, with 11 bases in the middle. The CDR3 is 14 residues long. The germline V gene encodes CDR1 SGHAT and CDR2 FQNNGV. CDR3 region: CASSPVRGTGELFF. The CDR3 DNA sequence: TGTGCCAGCAGCCCCGTCCGGGGCACCGGGGAGCTGTTTTTT.

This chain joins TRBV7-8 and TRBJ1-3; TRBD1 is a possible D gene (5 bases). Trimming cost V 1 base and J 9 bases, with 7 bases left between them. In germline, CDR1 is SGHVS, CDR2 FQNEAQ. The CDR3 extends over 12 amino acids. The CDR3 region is CASSLEGSTIYF. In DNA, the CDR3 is TGTGCCAGCAGCTTAGAGGGGAGCACCATATATTTT. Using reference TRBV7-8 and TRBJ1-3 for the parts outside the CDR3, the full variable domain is GAGVSQSPRYKVAKRGQDVALRCDPISGHVSLFWYQQALGQGPEFLTYFQNEAQLDKSGLPSDRFFAERPEGSVSTLKIQRTQQEDSAVYLCASSLEGSTIYFGEGSWLTVV.

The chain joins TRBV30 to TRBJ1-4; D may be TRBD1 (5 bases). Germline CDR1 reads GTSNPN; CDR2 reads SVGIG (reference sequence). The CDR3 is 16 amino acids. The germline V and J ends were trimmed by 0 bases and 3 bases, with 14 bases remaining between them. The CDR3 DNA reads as TGTGCCTGGAGTGTTGGAGGGGTTAGGCCTAATGAAAAACTGTTTTTT. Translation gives CAWSVGGVRPNEKLFF.